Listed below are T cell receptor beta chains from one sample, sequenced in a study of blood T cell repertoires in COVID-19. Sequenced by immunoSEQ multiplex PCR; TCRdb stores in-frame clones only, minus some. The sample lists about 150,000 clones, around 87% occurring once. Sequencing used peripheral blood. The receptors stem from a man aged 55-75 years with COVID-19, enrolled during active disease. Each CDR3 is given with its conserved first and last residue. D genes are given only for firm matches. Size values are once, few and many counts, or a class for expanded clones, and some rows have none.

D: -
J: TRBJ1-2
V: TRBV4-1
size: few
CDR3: CASSQEIPGANYGYTF
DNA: TGCGCCAGCAGCCAAGAAATCCCAGGGGCTAACTATGGCTACACCTTC

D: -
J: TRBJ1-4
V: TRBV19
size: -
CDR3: CASSPGQGGEKLFF
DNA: TGTGCCAGTAGTCCTGGGCAGGGAGGCGAAAAACTGTTTTTT

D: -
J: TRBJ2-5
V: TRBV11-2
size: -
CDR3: CASSLGLYQETQYF
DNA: TGTGCCAGCAGCTTAGGTCTGTACCAAGAGACCCAGTACTTC

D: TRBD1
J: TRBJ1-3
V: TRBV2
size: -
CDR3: CASQTGNGNTIYF
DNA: TGTGCCAGCCAGACAGGGAACGGAAACACCATATATTTT

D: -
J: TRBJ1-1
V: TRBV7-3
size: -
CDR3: CASSLMANTEAFF
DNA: TGTGCCAGCAGCTTAATGGCGAACACTGAAGCTTTCTTT

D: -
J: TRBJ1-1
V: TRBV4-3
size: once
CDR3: CASSLATETNTEAFF
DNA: TGCGCCAGCAGCCTTGCGACAGAAACGAACACTGAAGCTTTCTTT

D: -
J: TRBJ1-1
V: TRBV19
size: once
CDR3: CASRRQLNTEAFF
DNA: TGTGCCAGTAGGAGACAGCTTAACACTGAAGCTTTCTTT

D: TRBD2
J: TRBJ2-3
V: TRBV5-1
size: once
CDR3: CASSLDPAGPTDTQYF
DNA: TGCGCCAGCAGCTTGGATCCAGCGGGGCCAACAGATACGCAGTATTTT

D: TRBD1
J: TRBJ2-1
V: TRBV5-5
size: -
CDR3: CASSWTTGTGYNEQFF
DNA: TGTGCCAGCAGCTGGACAACCGGGACAGGATACAATGAGCAGTTCTTC

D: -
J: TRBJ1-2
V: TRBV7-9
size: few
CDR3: CASSFQVKALYGYTF
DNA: TGTGCCAGCAGCTTCCAGGTTAAGGCCCTTTATGGCTACACCTTC

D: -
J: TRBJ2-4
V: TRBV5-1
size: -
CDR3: CASSTPGRDYIQYF
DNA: TGCGCCAGCAGCACCCCGGGGAGAGATTACATTCAGTACTTC

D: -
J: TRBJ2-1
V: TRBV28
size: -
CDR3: CASSFGGPQDYNEQFF
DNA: TGTGCCAGCAGTTTCGGGGGGCCCCAGGATTACAATGAGCAGTTCTTC

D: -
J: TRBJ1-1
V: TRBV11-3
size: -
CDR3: CASSALPGFTEAFF
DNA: TGTGCCAGCAGCGCCCTCCCGGGTTTCACTGAAGCTTTCTTT

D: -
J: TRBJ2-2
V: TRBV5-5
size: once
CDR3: CASSLYYSGLDTGELFF
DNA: TGTGCCAGCAGCTTGTATTATTCAGGATTGGACACCGGGGAGCTGTTTTTT

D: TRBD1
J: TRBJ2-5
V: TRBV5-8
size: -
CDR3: CASSNYRGQETQYF
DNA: TGTGCCAGCAGCAACTACAGGGGTCAAGAGACCCAGTACTTC

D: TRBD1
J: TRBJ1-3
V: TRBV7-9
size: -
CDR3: CASSPHRGLGNTIYF
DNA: TGTGCCAGCAGCCCCCACAGGGGGCTCGGAAACACCATATATTTT

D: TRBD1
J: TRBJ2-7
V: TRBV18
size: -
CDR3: CASSRQGEEQYF
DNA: TGTGCCAGCTCTCGACAGGGTGAAGAGCAGTACTTC

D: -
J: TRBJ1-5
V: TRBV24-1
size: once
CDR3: CASQQGQGYNQPQHF
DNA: TGTGCCAGCCAACAAGGGCAGGGCTACAATCAGCCCCAGCATTTT

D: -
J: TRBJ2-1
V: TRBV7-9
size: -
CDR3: CASSSPGEQFF
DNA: TGTGCCAGCAGCTCCCCGGGAGAGCAGTTCTTC

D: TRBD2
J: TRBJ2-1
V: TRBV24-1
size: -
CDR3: CATSDWGTSGTNNEQFF
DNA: TGTGCCACCAGTGACTGGGGGACTAGCGGCACAAACAATGAGCAGTTCTTC

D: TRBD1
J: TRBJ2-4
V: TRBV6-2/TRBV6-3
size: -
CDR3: CASSYGQGIAKNIQYF
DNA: TGTGCCAGCAGTTACGGACAGGGTATAGCCAAAAACATTCAGTACTTC

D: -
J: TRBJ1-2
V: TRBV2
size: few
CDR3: CASSDQTASYGYTF
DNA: TGTGCCAGCAGTGATCAGACAGCCAGCTATGGCTACACCTTC

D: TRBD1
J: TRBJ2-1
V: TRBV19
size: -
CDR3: CASSIGYSTGPGEYEQFF
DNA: TGTGCCAGTAGTATTGGTTACTCGACAGGGCCAGGGGAATATGAGCAGTTCTTC

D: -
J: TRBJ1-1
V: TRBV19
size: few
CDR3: CASSTRTSGIRGTEAFF
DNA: TGTGCCAGTAGTACACGGACCTCGGGGATTCGTGGCACTGAAGCTTTCTTT

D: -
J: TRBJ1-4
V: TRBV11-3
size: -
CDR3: CASSPTGPNEKLFF
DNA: TGTGCCAGCAGCCCGACAGGCCCTAATGAAAAACTGTTTTTT

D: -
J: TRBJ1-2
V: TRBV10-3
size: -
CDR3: CAISESLGGYGYTF
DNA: TGTGCCATCAGTGAGTCGCTAGGGGGCTATGGCTACACCTTC

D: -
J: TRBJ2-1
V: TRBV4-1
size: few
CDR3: CASSQYDRQGGQWEQFF
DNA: TGCGCCAGCAGCCAATATGACCGTCAGGGAGGACAATGGGAGCAGTTCTTC

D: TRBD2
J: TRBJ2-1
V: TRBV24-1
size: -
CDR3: CATSFGRTYNEQFF
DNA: TGTGCCACCAGTTTCGGGAGGACCTACAATGAGCAGTTCTTC

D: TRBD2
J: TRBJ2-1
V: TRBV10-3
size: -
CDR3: CAISGTSGRVYNEQFF
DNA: TGTGCCATCAGTGGGACTAGCGGGAGGGTTTACAATGAGCAGTTCTTC

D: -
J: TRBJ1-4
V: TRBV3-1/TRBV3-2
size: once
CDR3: CASSQVGEKLFF
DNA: TGTGCCAGCAGCCAAGTTGGCGAAAAACTGTTTTTT

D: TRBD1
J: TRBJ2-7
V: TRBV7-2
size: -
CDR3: CASSLVTGQGGYEQYF
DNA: TGTGCCAGCAGCTTAGTGACCGGACAGGGGGGCTACGAGCAGTACTTC

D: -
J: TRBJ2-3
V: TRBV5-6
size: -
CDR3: CASSLSGAPDTQYF
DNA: TGTGCCAGCAGCTTGAGTGGAGCCCCAGATACGCAGTATTTT

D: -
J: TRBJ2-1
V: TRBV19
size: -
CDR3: CASSNLYEQFF
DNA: TGTGCCAGTAGTAACCTATATGAGCAGTTCTTC

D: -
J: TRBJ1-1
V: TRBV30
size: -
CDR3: CAWSGQTTLGTEAFF
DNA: TGTGCCTGGAGTGGCCAAACCACCCTCGGCACTGAAGCTTTCTTT

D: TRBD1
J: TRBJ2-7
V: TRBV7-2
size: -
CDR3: CASSKGQGSYEQYF
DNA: TGTGCCAGCAGCAAGGGACAGGGGTCCTACGAGCAGTACTTC

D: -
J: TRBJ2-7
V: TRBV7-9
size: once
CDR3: CASSLREAYEQYF
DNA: TGTGCCAGCAGCTTAAGAGAGGCCTACGAGCAGTACTTC

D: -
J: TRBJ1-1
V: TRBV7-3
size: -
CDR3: CASSLTGPGRHTEAFF
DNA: TGTGCCAGCAGCCTCACAGGGCCGGGCCGTCACACTGAAGCTTTCTTT

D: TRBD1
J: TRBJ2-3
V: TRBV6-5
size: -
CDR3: CASCWGTGTDTQYF
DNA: TGTGCCAGCTGCTGGGGGACAGGGACAGATACGCAGTATTTT

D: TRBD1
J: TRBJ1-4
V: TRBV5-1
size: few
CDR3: CASSPGTGAEKLFF
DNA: TGCGCCAGCAGCCCCGGGACAGGGGCTGAAAAACTGTTTTTT

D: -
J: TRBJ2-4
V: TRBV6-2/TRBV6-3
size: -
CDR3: CASSYSGQGAKNIQYF
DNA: TGTGCCAGCAGTTACTCTGGGCAGGGAGCCAAAAACATTCAGTACTTC

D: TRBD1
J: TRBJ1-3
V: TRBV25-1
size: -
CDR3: CASSPDRVEGNTIYF
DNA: TGTGCCAGCAGCCCTGACAGGGTGGAAGGAAACACCATATATTTT

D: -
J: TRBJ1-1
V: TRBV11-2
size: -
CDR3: CASSLEVQSEAFF
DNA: TGTGCCAGCAGCTTAGAGGTGCAGTCTGAAGCTTTCTTT

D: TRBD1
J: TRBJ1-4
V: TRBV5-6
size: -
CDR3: CASSLGDRGAEKLFF
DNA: TGTGCCAGCAGCTTGGGGGACAGGGGAGCTGAAAAACTGTTTTTT

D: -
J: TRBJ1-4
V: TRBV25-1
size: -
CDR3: CASSGFGGTNEKLFF
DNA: TGTGCCAGCAGTGGCTTCGGGGGGACTAATGAAAAACTGTTTTTT

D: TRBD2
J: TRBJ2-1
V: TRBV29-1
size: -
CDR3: CSSSSGTRAGGEQFF
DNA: TGCAGCTCCTCCTCCGGGACTAGGGCTGGCGGTGAGCAGTTCTTC

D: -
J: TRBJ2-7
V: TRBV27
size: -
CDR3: CASRMEGWRSYEQYF
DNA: TGTGCCAGCAGAATGGAGGGATGGAGGTCCTACGAGCAGTACTTC

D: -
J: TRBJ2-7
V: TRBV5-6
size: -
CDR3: CASSLEAEVHTYEQYF
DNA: TGTGCCAGCAGCTTGGAAGCGGAGGTACACACCTACGAGCAGTACTTC

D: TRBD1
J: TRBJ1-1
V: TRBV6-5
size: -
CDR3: CASSYGDRREAFF
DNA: TGTGCCAGCAGTTACGGGGACAGGCGGGAGGCTTTCTTT

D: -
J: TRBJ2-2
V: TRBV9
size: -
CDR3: CASSVGGSPGELFF
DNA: TGTGCCAGCAGCGTAGGAGGGAGCCCCGGGGAGCTGTTTTTT

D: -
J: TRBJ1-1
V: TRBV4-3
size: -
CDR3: CASSPGRANTEAFF
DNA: TGCGCCAGCAGCCCCGGCAGGGCGAACACTGAAGCTTTCTTT

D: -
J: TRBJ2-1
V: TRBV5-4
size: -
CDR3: CASSWVKLGADEQFF
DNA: TGTGCCAGCAGCTGGGTGAAATTGGGGGCCGATGAGCAGTTCTTC

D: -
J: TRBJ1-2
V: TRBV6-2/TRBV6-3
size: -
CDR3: CASSYPDTFTDGYTF
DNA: TGTGCCAGCAGTTACCCCGACACCTTTACAGATGGCTACACCTTC